This T cell receptor beta chain was observed in a study of blood T cell repertoires in COVID-19. Study overall: The study drew acute and convalescent COVID-19 samples from the United States, Italy and Spain.

Original handling: It was from reference gene primer amplification that nucleated cell counts were estimated. Sequencing was performed with immunoSEQ multiplex PCR; in TCRdb, only in-frame clones are kept and a portion is missing. The V and J calls and clone size are taken from that table; D and trimming were inferred from the DNA. The sample yields about 170,000 clones, 65% to 85% seen once. Germline CDR1 SNHLY, CDR2 FYNNEI. The trim removed 5 bases at V and 0 bases at J, leaving 7 bases unmatched. The length of the CDR3 is 15 residues. Sequenced material: peripheral blood. The chain combines TRBV2 with TRBJ2-7; 7 bases are a match to TRBD1. The receptor was derived from a human donor with acute or convalescent COVID-19. The donor label of this sample is uncertain. The CDR3 bases are TGTGCCAGCAGTAGGGGGCTCCCAAGCTCCTACGAGCAGTACTTC. Translation gives CASSRGLPSSYEQYF.